The 30 T cell receptor beta chains below were found in one sample sequenced in a study of blood T cell repertoires in COVID-19. Clones were sequenced by immunoSEQ multiplex PCR, and TCRdb holds only the in-frame ones, with some missing. In the table there are about 380,000 clones, approximately 90% of which are singletons. The sequenced material came from PBMCs or T cells enriched from blood (not recorded which). The receptors shown here come from a woman younger than 30 who had recovered from COVID-19.

This clone was picked up one time. V is TRBV19 and J is TRBJ1-5; D is possibly TRBD1 (6 bases). V was clipped by 5 bases and J by 0 bases, with 17 bases between them. The CDR3 is 17 amino acids. Germline CDR1 and CDR2: LNHDA and SQIVND (reference sequence). CDR3 amino acids: CASSPPLQGSSNQPQHF. The CDR3 DNA reads as TGTGCCAGTAGTCCGCCTTTACAGGGATCTAGCAATCAGCCCCAGCATTTT.

The J gene is TRBJ1-6, the V gene TRBV25-1; D gene unclear. V lost 3 bases to trimming and J lost 11 bases, with 11 bases between them. Germline lookup yields CDR1 MGHDK and CDR2 SYGVNS. This CDR3 is built from 13 residues. The CDR3 protein is CASSDSSPTPLHF. DNA of the CDR3: TGTGCCAGCAGTGACAGTTCCCCAACACCCCTCCACTTT.

This clone was detected only a few times. The rearrangement uses TRBV7-2 and TRBJ2-5; tentatively, D is TRBD2 (6 bases). The CDR3 length is 13 residues. V shed 6 bases and J shed 5 bases, with 13 bases lying between them. Germline assignment: CDR1 SGHTA and CDR2 FQGNSA. The CDR3 loop reads CASSEGGGETQYF. The CDR3 DNA is TGTGCCAGCAGTGAGGGAGGAGGGGAGACCCAGTACTTC.

The rearrangement links TRBV5-1 to TRBJ2-5, with TRBD1 identical over 11 bases. The CDR3 spans 16 residues. Losses at the gene ends were 2 bases for V and 1 base for J; bases not matched to a gene: 4. Germline V gene data show CDR1 as SGHRS and CDR2 as YFSETQ. CDR3 in DNA: TGCGCCAGCAGCTTCCGGACAGGGGGCGTCCAAGAGACCCAGTACTTC. Translation: CASSFRTGGVQETQYF.

The gene calls are TRBV5-5 and TRBJ1-1; TRBD1 might be the D (5 bases). V lost 0 bases and J lost 7, with 7 bases in between. Germline loops: CDR1 SGHKS, CDR2 YYEKEE (reference sequence). CDR3 length equals 12 residues. This chain's CDR3 is CASSLAGGEAFF. The CDR3 DNA sequence: TGTGCCAGCAGCTTGGCGGGGGGTGAAGCTTTCTTT.

The chain combines TRBV7-9 with TRBJ2-2; D may be TRBD2 (7 bases). This CDR3 has 16 amino acids. Germline V lookup: CDR1 SEHNR, CDR2 FQNEAQ (reference sequence). V was cut by 7 bases and J by 3 bases, with 18 bases left in between. CDR3 sequence reads: CASTDLGGTYTGELFF. DNA of the CDR3: TGTGCCAGCACCGATTTGGGGGGGACATACACCGGGGAGCTGTTTTTT.

The V gene is TRBV4-1, the J gene TRBJ2-7, with a tentative D call TRBD1 (5 bases). CDR1 is MGHRA and CDR2 is YSYEKL in the germline V gene. There are 13 residues in the CDR3. With 0 bases removed from V and 2 bases from J, the gap between germline ends came to 5 bases. The CDR3 DNA is TGCGCCAGCAGCCAAGAACAGGCCTACGAGCAGTACTTC. Its translation: CASSQEQAYEQYF.

To note about this clone: This sample also contains other DNA sequences that code for the same CDR3. The rearrangement links TRBV18 to TRBJ1-1, with 8 bases identical to TRBD1. The CDR3 runs 14 residues. Trimming removed 3 bases from V and 1 base from J; junction bases left unmatched: 1. CDR1 and CDR2 (germline): KGHSH, LQKENI. The DNA for the CDR3 is TGTGCCAGCTCACCTGGACAGGGGAACACTGAAGCTTTCTTT. Translating it yields CASSPGQGNTEAFF. Full variable domain (missing parts from reference TRBV18 and TRBJ1-1): NAGVMQNPRHLVRRRGQEARLRCSPMKGHSHVYWYRQLPEEGLKFMVYLQKENIIDESGMPKERFSAEFPKEGPSILRIQQVVRGDSAAYFCASSPGQGNTEAFFGQGTRLTVV.

This clone appeared once. CDR3 sequence (DNA): TGTGCCAGCAGTTTCCTCGAGGGACACTACTATGGCTACACCTTC. This encodes CASSFLEGHYYGYTF. The gene calls are TRBV28 and TRBJ1-2, with D maybe TRBD1 (6 bases). The CDR3 covers 15 residues. Germline CDR1 reads MDHEN; CDR2 reads SYDVKM. V lost 3 bases to trimming and J lost 3 bases, with 14 bases between them.

This clone was recorded once. Additional DNA sequences in this sample encode the identical CDR3. The chain recombines TRBV12-3 or TRBV12-4 with TRBJ2-7; 10 bases match TRBD1. This CDR3 comprises 13 residues. Trimming cost V 6 bases and J 3 bases; bases outside gene matches: 2. The CDR3 region is CASRGQGSYEQYF. Here the CDR3 DNA reads TGTGCCAGCAGGGGACAGGGGAGCTACGAGCAGTACTTC.

This clone was counted a few times. The chain combines TRBV4-1 with TRBJ2-3; 7 positions agree with TRBD2. V shed 1 base and J 2 bases; nucleotides not matched to a gene: 3. There are 15 residues in the CDR3. CDR1 is MGHRA, CDR2 YSYEKL, per germline. This chain's CDR3 is CASSQVLAVTDTQYF. The CDR3 DNA reads TGCGCCAGCAGCCAAGTCCTAGCGGTCACAGATACGCAGTATTTT.

This chain links TRBV7-2 with TRBJ2-3; 8 positions agree with TRBD2. With 5 bases clipped from V and 6 bases from J, the junction kept 10 bases outside the gene matches. The germline CDR1 and CDR2 sequences are SGHTA and FQGNSA. The CDR3 consists of 15 residues. The CDR3 sequence: CASSGFGGAPDTQYF. Written as DNA, the CDR3 is TGTGCCAGCAGCGGGTTCGGGGGGGCCCCCGATACGCAGTATTTT.

This rearrangement joins TRBV7-2 to TRBJ2-1; 14 bases are shared with TRBD2. Germline V gene lookup returns CDR1 SGHTA and CDR2 FQGNSA. V shed 3 bases and J 5 bases; nucleotides not matched to a gene: 6. The CDR3 extends over 17 amino acids. The CDR3 DNA reads as TGTGCCAGCAGCTTTAGACTAGCGGGGGGGTCCAACAATGAGCAGTTCTTC. Amino acids: CASSFRLAGGSNNEQFF.

This clone was found once. The chain has TRBV25-1 and TRBJ2-1, with TRBD2 matching over 7 bases. The V gene's germline CDR1 is MGHDK and CDR2 SYGVNS. V shed 5 bases, J shed 7 bases, and the junction held 14 bases outside the gene matches. The CDR3 is 16 amino acids. CDR3 region: CASSLPSEAGKNEQFF. For the CDR3, the DNA is TGTGCCAGCAGTCTTCCATCCGAAGCGGGGAAGAATGAGCAGTTCTTC.

V and J are TRBV10-2 and TRBJ1-4; D call uncertain. The CDR3 covers 15 residues. Deletions cut 0 bases from V and 8 bases from J, with 13 bases between. The germline CDR1 and CDR2 sequences are WSHSY and SAAADI. The DNA of the CDR3 is TGCGCCAGCAGTGAGTCCGGGAGGGAGTGGGAAAAACTGTTTTTT. Residues: CASSESGREWEKLFF.

The count of this clone is one. The chain carries TRBV2 and TRBJ2-5, with a possible D match to TRBD1 (6 bases). The CDR3 has 13 amino acids. Germline lookup yields CDR1 SNHLY and CDR2 FYNNEI. The germline V and J ends were trimmed by 3 bases and 5 bases, with 10 bases remaining between them. The CDR3 loop reads CASSEGHRETQYF. CDR3 nucleotides: TGTGCCAGCAGTGAGGGACATCGGGAGACCCAGTACTTC.

This clone was recorded once. J is TRBJ2-7 and V is TRBV7-2; 10 nucleotides agree with TRBD2. V lost 5 bases, J lost 0 bases, and 13 bases stayed unmatched. The germline CDR1 and CDR2 sequences are SGHTA and FQGNSA. This CDR3 spans 18 amino acids. CDR3 in amino acids: CASSLPPERGGNSYEQYF. The CDR3 nucleotides are TGTGCCAGCAGCCTACCCCCAGAGCGGGGGGGCAACTCCTACGAGCAGTACTTC.

Written as DNA, the CDR3 is TGTGCCAGCAGCTTATCTCTTCTAGATACGCAGTATTTT. This gives the protein CASSLSLLDTQYF. The gene calls are TRBV11-2 and TRBJ2-3; no clear D gene. V lost 2 bases and J lost 5, with 8 bases in between. Germline lookup yields CDR1 SGHAT and CDR2 FQNNGV. This CDR3 is 13 amino acids long.

The chain carries TRBV9 and TRBJ1-3, with D perhaps matching TRBD1 (6 bases). V was pared by 4 bases and J by 5 bases, with 16 bases between. CDR3 length: 15 amino acids. The germline gives CDR1 SGDLS, CDR2 YYNGEE. The CDR3 loop reads CASSLQWGGRNTIYF. The CDR3 nucleotides read TGTGCCAGCAGCCTACAGTGGGGGGGCAGAAACACCATATATTTT.

The V and J genes are TRBV6-2 or TRBV6-3 and TRBJ2-5; TRBD1 aligns across 8 bases. This CDR3 contains 15 residues. Trimming cost V 0 bases and J 5 bases; bases outside gene matches: 5. Per germline, CDR1 MNHEY and CDR2 SVGEGT. CDR3 sequence: CASSYSRGRRETQYF. The DNA for the CDR3 is TGTGCCAGCAGTTACTCCAGGGGGCGAAGGGAGACCCAGTACTTC.

This clone was seen a single time. This chain connects TRBV29-1 to TRBJ1-1, with 7 bases matching TRBD1. Germline-derived CDR1 and CDR2 are SQVTM and ANQGSEA. V shed 3 bases and J 9 bases; nucleotides not matched to a gene: 10. The CDR3 runs to 13 residues. The DNA for the CDR3 is TGCAGCGTTGAGGGACAGCGTAGGGAGAAAGCTTTCTTT. Translation: CSVEGQRREKAFF.

The rearrangement joins TRBV19 to TRBJ2-1; TRBD1 matches 9 bases. This CDR3 comprises 17 residues. Trimming removed 3 bases from V and 9 bases from J; junction bases left unmatched: 15. Germline CDR1 is LNHDA and CDR2 is SQIVND (reference sequence). This chain's CDR3 is CASSIFSSGTGRREQFF. DNA for the CDR3: TGTGCCAGTAGTATCTTCTCCTCGGGGACAGGGAGGCGTGAGCAGTTCTTC. Combining the CDR3 with reference TRBV19 and TRBJ2-1 gives the whole variable domain DGGITQSPKYLFRKEGQNVTLSCEQNLNHDAMYWYRQDPGQGLRLIYYSQIVNDFQKGDIAEGYSVSREKKESFPLTVTSAQKNPTAFYLCASSIFSSGTGRREQFFGPGTRLTVL.

The CDR3, as DNA: TGTGCCAGCTTTGGGTCGGGGGGCCTCCCGAACACTGAAGCTTTCTTT. Amino acids: CASFGSGGLPNTEAFF. The chain links TRBV7-9 to TRBJ1-1; TRBD1 might be the D (6 bases). CDR3 length equals 16 residues. Germline-derived CDR1 and CDR2 are SEHNR and FQNEAQ (reference sequence). Trimming left V 8 bases short and J 1 base short, with 20 bases between.

The gene calls are TRBV3-1 (or the pseudogene TRBV3-2) and TRBJ1-6, with D unclear. Trimming took off 1 base at V and 0 bases at J, with 7 bases between the two ends. Germline CDR1 reads LGHDT; CDR2 reads YNNKEL (reference sequence). The CDR3 totals 16 residues. The DNA for the CDR3 is TGTGCCAGCAGCCAAGCCCCGAGCTCCTATAATTCACCCCTCCACTTT. Translation: CASSQAPSSYNSPLHF.

V usage is TRBV2 and J usage is TRBJ1-5; D uncertain. The V end was cut by 6 bases, the J end by 1 base, with 13 bases between. Per the germline V gene, CDR1 is SNHLY and CDR2 is FYNNEI. CDR3 length equals 15 residues. The CDR3 is CASRGEGVSNQPQHF. The CDR3 DNA reads as TGTGCCAGCAGGGGCGAGGGTGTCAGCAATCAGCCCCAGCATTTT.

V and J are TRBV15 and TRBJ1-4, with D possibly being TRBD1 (6 bases). The V end lost 6 bases, the J end lost 7 bases, and 21 bases lay between the germline ends. The germline V gene encodes CDR1 LNHNV and CDR2 YYDKDF (reference sequence). The CDR3 length is 16 residues. The CDR3 DNA reads as TGTGCCACCAGGCATGATAACAGGGTGGCGAGTGAAAAACTGTTTTTT. Amino acid sequence: CATRHDNRVASEKLFF.

This chain uses TRBV5-5 with TRBJ1-4; 7 positions agree with TRBD1. Germline lookup yields CDR1 SGHKS and CDR2 YYEKEE (reference sequence). Losses at the gene ends were 3 bases for V and 4 bases for J; bases not matched to a gene: 6. The CDR3 is 15 residues long. CDR3 coding DNA: TGTGCCAGCAGCTCGCGGGACAGAGATAATGAAAAACTGTTTTTT. It translates to CASSSRDRDNEKLFF.

The chain joins TRBV3-1 (or the pseudogene TRBV3-2) to TRBJ1-1; D not resolved. Germline V CDR1 and CDR2: LGHDT, YNNKEL (reference sequence). The CDR3 consists of 15 residues. Between the trimmed V and J ends, which lost 5 bases and 2 bases, there was a span of 15 bases. For the CDR3, the DNA is TGTGCCAGCAGCGCTAGGTCGCGGTTCAACACTGAAGCTTTCTTT. Protein product: CASSARSRFNTEAFF.

This chain joins TRBV3-1 (or the pseudogene TRBV3-2) and TRBJ1-1, with no clear D. From germline, CDR1 is LGHDT and CDR2 YNNKEL (reference sequence). The CDR3 totals 13 residues. V lost 1 base, J lost 8 bases, and 11 bases lay in between. DNA for the CDR3: TGTGCCAGCAGCCAAGCGGTGGGCGGGGAAGCTTTCTTT. It translates to CASSQAVGGEAFF.

The chain has TRBV4-3 and TRBJ2-3; D not resolved. The CDR3 runs 16 residues. V dropped 0 bases and J dropped 3 bases, with 13 bases sitting between them. Looked up from germline, CDR1 is LGHNA and CDR2 is YSLEER. In nucleotides, the CDR3 is TGCGCCAGCAGCCAAGACCCGCGGCGAAGAACAGATACGCAGTATTTT. Its translation is CASSQDPRRRTDTQYF.